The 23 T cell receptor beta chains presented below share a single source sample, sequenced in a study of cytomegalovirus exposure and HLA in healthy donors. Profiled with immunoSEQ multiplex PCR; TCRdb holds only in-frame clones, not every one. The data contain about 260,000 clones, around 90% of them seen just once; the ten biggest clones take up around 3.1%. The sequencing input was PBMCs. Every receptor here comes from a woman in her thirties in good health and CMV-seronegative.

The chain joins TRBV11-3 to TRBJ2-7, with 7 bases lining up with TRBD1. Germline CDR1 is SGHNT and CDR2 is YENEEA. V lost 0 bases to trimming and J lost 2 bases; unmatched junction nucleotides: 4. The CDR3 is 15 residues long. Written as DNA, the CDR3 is TGTGCCAGCAGCTTAGATCAGGGGGTTCCCTACGAGCAGTACTTC. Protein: CASSLDQGVPYEQYF.

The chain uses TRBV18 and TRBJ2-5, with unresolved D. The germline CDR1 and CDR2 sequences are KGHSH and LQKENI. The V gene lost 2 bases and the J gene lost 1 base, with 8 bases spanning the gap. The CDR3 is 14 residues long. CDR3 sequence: CASSPIGVQETQYF. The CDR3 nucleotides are TGTGCCAGCTCACCAATAGGAGTCCAAGAGACCCAGTACTTC.

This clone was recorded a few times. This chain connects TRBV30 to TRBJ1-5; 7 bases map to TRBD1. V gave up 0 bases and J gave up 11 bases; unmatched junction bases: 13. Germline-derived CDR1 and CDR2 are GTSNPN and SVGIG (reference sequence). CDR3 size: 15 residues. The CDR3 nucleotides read TGTGCCTGGAGTGTAGGGACAGCCGATTTACGGGCCCAGCATTTT. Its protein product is CAWSVGTADLRAQHF.

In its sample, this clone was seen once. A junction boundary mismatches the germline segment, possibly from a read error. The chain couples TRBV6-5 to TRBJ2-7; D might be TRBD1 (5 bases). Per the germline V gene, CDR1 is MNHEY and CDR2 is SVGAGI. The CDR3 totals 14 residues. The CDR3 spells CASSYDTVSRPTDF. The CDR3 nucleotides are TGTGCCAGCAGTTACGATACGGTGTCCCGACCGACAGACTTC.

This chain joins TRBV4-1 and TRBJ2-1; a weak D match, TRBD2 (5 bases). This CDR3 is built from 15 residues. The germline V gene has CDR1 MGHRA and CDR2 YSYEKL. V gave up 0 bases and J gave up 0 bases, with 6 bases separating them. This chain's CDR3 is CASSQDTSSYNEQFF. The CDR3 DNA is TGCGCCAGCAGCCAAGACACTAGCTCCTACAATGAGCAGTTCTTC.

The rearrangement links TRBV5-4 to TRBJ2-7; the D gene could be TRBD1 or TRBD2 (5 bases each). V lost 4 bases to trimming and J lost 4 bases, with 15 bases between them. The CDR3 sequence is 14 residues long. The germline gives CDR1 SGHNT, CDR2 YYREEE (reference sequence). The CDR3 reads CASSNSGTEYEQYF. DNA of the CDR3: TGTGCCAGCAGCAACTCCGGGACGGAGTACGAGCAGTACTTC.

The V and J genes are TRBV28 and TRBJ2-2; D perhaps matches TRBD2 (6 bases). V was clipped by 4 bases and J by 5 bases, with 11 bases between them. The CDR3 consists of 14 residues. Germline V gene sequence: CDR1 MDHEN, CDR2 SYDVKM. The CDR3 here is CASSSPGETGELFF. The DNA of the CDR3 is TGTGCCAGCAGTTCGCCGGGGGAGACCGGGGAGCTGTTTTTT.

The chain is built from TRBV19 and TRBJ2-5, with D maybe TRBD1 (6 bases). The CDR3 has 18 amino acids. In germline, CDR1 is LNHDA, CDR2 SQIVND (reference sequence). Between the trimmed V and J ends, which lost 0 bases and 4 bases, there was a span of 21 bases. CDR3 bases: TGTGCCAGTAGTATAGACCTCAGGGTCATAGGGGGTGTAGAGACCCAGTACTTC. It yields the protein CASSIDLRVIGGVETQYF.

CDR3 nucleotide sequence: TGTGCCATCAGTGAGTCGGATCCAGGGAAGGTCCAGCCCCAGCATTTT. Translated: CAISESDPGKVQPQHF. The V gene is TRBV10-3, the J gene TRBJ1-5, with a possible D match to TRBD1 (5 bases). Trimming left V 0 bases short and J 7 bases short, with 16 bases between. CDR1 and CDR2 (germline): ENHRY, SYGVKD. This CDR3 spans 16 amino acids.

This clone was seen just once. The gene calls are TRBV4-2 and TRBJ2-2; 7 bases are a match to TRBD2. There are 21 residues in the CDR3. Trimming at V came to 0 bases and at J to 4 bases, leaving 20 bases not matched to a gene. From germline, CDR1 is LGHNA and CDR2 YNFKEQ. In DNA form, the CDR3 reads TGTGCCAGCAGCCAAGATTACAACGCGTTTGGCGGGAGTCGGAGCACCGGGGAGCTGTTTTTT. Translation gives CASSQDYNAFGGSRSTGELFF.

CDR3 amino acids: CASSLSRGRVTEAFF. The CDR3 DNA reads TGTGCCAGCAGCTTATCTCGGGGCCGGGTCACTGAAGCTTTCTTT. V and J are TRBV7-8 and TRBJ1-1; tentative D call: TRBD1 (5 bases). Trimming pared 2 bases from V and 4 bases from J, leaving 14 bases between. CDR1 SGHVS and CDR2 FQNEAQ come from the germline V gene. This CDR3 is 15 amino acids long.

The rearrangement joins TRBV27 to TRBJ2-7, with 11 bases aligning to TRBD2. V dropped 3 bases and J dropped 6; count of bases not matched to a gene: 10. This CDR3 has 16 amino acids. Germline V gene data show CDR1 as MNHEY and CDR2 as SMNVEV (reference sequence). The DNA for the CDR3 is TGTGCCAGCAGTTTCCTTAATGTAGGACTAGCGGGCGAGCAGTACTTC. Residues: CASSFLNVGLAGEQYF.

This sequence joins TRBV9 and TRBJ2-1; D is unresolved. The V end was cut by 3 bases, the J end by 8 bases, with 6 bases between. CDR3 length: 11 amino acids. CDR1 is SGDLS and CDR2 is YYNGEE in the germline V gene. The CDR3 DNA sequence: TGTGCCAGCAGCGCCGACTATGAGCAGTTCTTC. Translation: CASSADYEQFF. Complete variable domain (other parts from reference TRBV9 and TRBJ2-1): DSGVTQTPKHLITATGQRVTLRCSPRSGDLSVYWYQQSLDQGLQFLIQYYNGEERAKGNILERFSAQQFPDLHSELNLSSLELGDSALYFCASSADYEQFFGPGTRLTVL.

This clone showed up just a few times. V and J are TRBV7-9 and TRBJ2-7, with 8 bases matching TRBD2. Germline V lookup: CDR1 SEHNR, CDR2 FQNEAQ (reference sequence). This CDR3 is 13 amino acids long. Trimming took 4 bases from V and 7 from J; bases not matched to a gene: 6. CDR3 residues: CASSSVSGSEQYF. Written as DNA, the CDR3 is TGTGCCAGCAGCTCAGTGAGCGGGAGTGAGCAGTACTTC.

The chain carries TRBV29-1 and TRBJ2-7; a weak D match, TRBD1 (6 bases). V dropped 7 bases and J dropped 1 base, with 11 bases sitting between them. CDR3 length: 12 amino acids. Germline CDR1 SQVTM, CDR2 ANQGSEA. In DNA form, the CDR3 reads TGCAGCGCAAAACAGGGTTCCTACGAGCAGTACTTC. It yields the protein CSAKQGSYEQYF.

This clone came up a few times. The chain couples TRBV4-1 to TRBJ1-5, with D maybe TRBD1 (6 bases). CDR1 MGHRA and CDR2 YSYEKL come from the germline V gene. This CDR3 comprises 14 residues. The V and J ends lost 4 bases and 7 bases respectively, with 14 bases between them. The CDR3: CASSPGQSLQPQHF. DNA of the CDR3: TGCGCCAGCAGCCCTGGACAGTCTTTGCAGCCCCAGCATTTT.

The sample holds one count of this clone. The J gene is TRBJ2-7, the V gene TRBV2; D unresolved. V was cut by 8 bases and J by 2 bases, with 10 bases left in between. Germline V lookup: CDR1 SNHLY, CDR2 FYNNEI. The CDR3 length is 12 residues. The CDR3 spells CASLGGTYEQYF. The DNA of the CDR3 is TGTGCCAGCCTCGGCGGAACCTACGAGCAGTACTTC.

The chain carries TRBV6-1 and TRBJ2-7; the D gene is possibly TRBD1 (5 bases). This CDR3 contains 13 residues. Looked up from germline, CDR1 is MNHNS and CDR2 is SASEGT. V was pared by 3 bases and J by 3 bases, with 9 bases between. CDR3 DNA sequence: TGTGCCAGCAGTGACTCAGGGTTCTACGAGCAGTACTTC. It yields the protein CASSDSGFYEQYF.

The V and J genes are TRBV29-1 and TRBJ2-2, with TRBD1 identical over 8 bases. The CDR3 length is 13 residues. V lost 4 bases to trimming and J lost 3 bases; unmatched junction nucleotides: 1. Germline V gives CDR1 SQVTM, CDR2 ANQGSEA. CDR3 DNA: TGCAGCGTTGGACAGGGGTACACCGGGGAGCTGTTTTTT. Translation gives CSVGQGYTGELFF.

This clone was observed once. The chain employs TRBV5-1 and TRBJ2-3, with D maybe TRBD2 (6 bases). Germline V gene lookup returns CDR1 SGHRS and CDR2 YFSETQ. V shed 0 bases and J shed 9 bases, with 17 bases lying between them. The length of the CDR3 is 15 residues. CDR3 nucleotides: TGCGCCAGCAGCTTGGAGCTTAGCGGTACGCCCACGCAGTATTTT. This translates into CASSLELSGTPTQYF.

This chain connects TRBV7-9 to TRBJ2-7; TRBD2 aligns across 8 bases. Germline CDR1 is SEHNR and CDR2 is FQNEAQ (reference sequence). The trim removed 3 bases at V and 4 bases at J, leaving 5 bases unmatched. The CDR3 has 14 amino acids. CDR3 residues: CASSLTSAVYEQYF. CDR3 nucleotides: TGTGCCAGCAGCTTGACTAGCGCCGTATACGAGCAGTACTTC. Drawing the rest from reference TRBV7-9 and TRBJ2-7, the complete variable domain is DTGVSQNPRHKITKRGQNVTFRCDPISEHNRLYWYRQTLGQGPEFLTYFQNEAQLEKSRLLSDRFSAERPKGSFSTLEIQRTEQGDSAMYLCASSLTSAVYEQYFGPGTRLTVT.

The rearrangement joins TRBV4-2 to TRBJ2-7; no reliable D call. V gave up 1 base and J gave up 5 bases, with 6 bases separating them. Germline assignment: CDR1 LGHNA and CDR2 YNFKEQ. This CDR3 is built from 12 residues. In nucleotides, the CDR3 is TGTGCCAGCAGCCAAGGGGTAAACGAGCAGTACTTC. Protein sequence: CASSQGVNEQYF.

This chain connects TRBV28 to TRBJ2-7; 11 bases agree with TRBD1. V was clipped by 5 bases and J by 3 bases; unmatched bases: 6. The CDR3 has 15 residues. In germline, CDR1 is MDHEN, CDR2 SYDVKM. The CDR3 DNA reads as TGTGCCAGCAGTCTGCCCGGGACAGGGGGCTACGAGCAGTACTTC. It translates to CASSLPGTGGYEQYF. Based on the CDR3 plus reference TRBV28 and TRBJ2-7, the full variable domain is DVKVTQSSRYLVKRTGEKVFLECVQDMDHENMFWYRQDPGLGLRLIYFSYDVKMKEKGDIPEGYSVSREKKERFSLILESASTNQTSMYLCASSLPGTGGYEQYFGPGTRLTVT.